The sequence of this T cell receptor beta chain was determined in a study of regulatory T cells in long-lasting Graves disease. Study observations and caveats: The TCR repertoire of persistent Graves' patients was less diverse than that of newly diagnosed ones.

Investigators prepared the TCR beta libraries by applying iRepertoire HTBI primers and Arm-PCR of CDR3 regions. Each CDR3 protein is one row after TCRdb ran MiXCR on the multiplex PCR reads. Among about 430,000 distinct CDR3 sequences, about 15% were seen once, and the ten largest hold over 7%. Time point in this sample: newly diagnosed GD, antithyroid drugs for less than 3 months. PBMCs were the source of the RNA used for TCR sequencing. Ten or more counts support this clonotype. What it binds is unknown. V was shortened by 1 base and J by 1 base, with 3 bases between the two germline ends. Germline V gene lookup returns CDR1 LGHNA and CDR2 YSLEER. The CDR3 is 13 amino acids. Separately, the same data were catalogued under a study of T cells in Graves' hyperthyroidism and ophthalmopathy. As reported in that work: Carried out on the TCR CDR3, a first-round RT-PCR used the HTBI primer set.

The material sequenced was peripheral blood mononuclear cells (PBMCs), taken at new diagnosis, from a patient treated with antithyroid drugs. This chain uses TRBV4-3 with TRBJ2-3; D ambiguous. The clonotype comes from a woman aged 40 to 50 with Graves disease. As DNA, the CDR3 is TGCGCCAGCAGCCAAGTCGGCACAGATACGCAGTATTTT. It yields the protein CASSQVGTDTQYF.